A single sample gave rise to the 12 T cell receptor beta chains below, sequenced in a study of blood T cell repertoires in COVID-19. Using immunoSEQ multiplex PCR, the repertoire was profiled, and TCRdb retains in-frame clones only, with some absent. Of just over 70,000 clones listed, about three quarters are singletons. Specimen: peripheral blood. Every receptor here comes from a woman in her sixties or seventies with acute or convalescent COVID-19.

The J gene is TRBJ1-1, the V gene TRBV6-2 or TRBV6-3; no clear D gene. The CDR3 totals 16 residues. The germline V gene has CDR1 MNHEY and CDR2 SVGEGT. V was pared by 0 bases and J by 5 bases, with 16 bases between. The CDR3 region is CASSYSTYSRGTEAFF. In nucleotides, the CDR3 is TGTGCCAGCAGTTACTCGACTTATTCTCGAGGGACTGAAGCTTTCTTT.

J is TRBJ2-6 and V is TRBV13, with 7 bases lining up with TRBD1. The CDR3 contains 19 residues. The ends lost 3 bases at V and 2 bases at J; junction bases unmatched: 13. Per germline, CDR1 PRHDT and CDR2 FYEKMQ (reference sequence). The chain's CDR3 is CASSFIRDSTFAGANVLTF. The CDR3 DNA reads TGTGCCAGCAGCTTCATTCGGGACAGCACTTTCGCTGGGGCCAACGTCCTGACTTTC. The full variable domain, rest sourced from reference TRBV13 and TRBJ2-6, is AAGVIQSPRHLIKEKRETATLKCYPIPRHDTVYWYQQGPGQDPQFLISFYEKMQSDKGSIPDRFSAQQFSDYHSELNMSSLELGDSALYFCASSFIRDSTFAGANVLTFGAGSRLTVL.

This clone was seen once. The genes are TRBV12-3 or TRBV12-4 and TRBJ1-4; 8 bases fit TRBD1. The CDR3 contains 13 residues. Losses at the gene ends were 4 bases for V and 8 bases for J; bases not matched to a gene: 3. The CDR3 sequence is CASSWTGTEKLFF. The CDR3 DNA is TGTGCCAGCAGTTGGACAGGGACCGAAAAACTGTTTTTT.

CDR3 nucleotide sequence: TGTGCCAGTAGTATCAGCGGGGTGACTAGCGGGAGGGCCGAGCAGTACTTC. Translating gives CASSISGVTSGRAEQYF. The chain is built from TRBV19 and TRBJ2-7; 14 bases agree with TRBD2. The J segment lost 6 bases and the V segment lost 3 bases, leaving 10 bases of the junction unmatched. The CDR3 is made up of 17 amino acids. From germline, CDR1 is LNHDA and CDR2 SQIVND (reference sequence). The full variable domain, completed using reference TRBV19 and TRBJ2-7, is DGGITQSPKYLFRKEGQNVTLSCEQNLNHDAMYWYRQDPGQGLRLIYYSQIVNDFQKGDIAEGYSVSREKKESFPLTVTSAQKNPTAFYLCASSISGVTSGRAEQYFGPGTRLTVT.

This chain joins TRBV28 and TRBJ2-3; 8 bases match TRBD1. Germline V lookup: CDR1 MDHEN, CDR2 SYDVKM. V trimming: 7 bases; J trimming: 2 bases; junction bases outside the gene matches: 8. The CDR3 length is 15 residues. In DNA, the CDR3 is TGTGCCAGCACCCCAGGGGGCCGAGACACAGATACGCAGTATTTT. This codes for CASTPGGRDTDTQYF.

This rearrangement joins TRBV19 to TRBJ1-6, with 9 bases that match TRBD1. V lost 4 bases, J lost 5 bases, and 3 bases stayed unmatched. This CDR3 contains 15 residues. Germline V gene data show CDR1 as LNHDA and CDR2 as SQIVND (reference sequence). The chain's CDR3 is CASSTWTGDNSPLHF. DNA of the CDR3: TGTGCCAGTAGTACATGGACAGGGGATAATTCACCCCTCCACTTT.

The CDR3 sequence: CASSLSPGASFNQPQHF. CDR3 in DNA: TGTGCCAGCAGTTTAAGTCCAGGGGCATCTTTCAATCAGCCCCAGCATTTT. The chain combines TRBV27 with TRBJ1-5; maybe TRBD1 (6 bases). Germline loops: CDR1 MNHEY, CDR2 SMNVEV (reference sequence). This CDR3 has 17 residues. V lost 2 bases to trimming and J lost 3 bases, with 17 bases between them.

J is TRBJ1-2 and V is TRBV5-1; the D is unclear. Trimming took off 4 bases at V and 3 bases at J, with 16 bases between the two ends. The germline V gene encodes CDR1 SGHRS and CDR2 YFSETQ. CDR3 length: 15 residues. This CDR3 is CASSPSTGNYYGYTF. Written as DNA, the CDR3 is TGCGCCAGCAGCCCCTCCACGGGGAATTACTATGGCTACACCTTC.

V is TRBV7-6 and J is TRBJ2-5; 7 bases match TRBD1. Germline CDR1 and CDR2: SGHVS and FNYEAQ. V lost 5 bases and J lost 4; bases outside the gene matches: 7. This CDR3 has 14 amino acids. The chain's CDR3 is CASSPETGLETQYF. CDR3 sequence (DNA): TGTGCCAGCAGCCCAGAGACAGGGTTAGAGACCCAGTACTTC.

This chain links TRBV15 with TRBJ1-3; D is ambiguous. This CDR3 has 17 amino acids. Germline V CDR1 and CDR2: LNHNV, YYDKDF (reference sequence). V was cut by 0 bases and J by 3 bases, with 15 bases left in between. The CDR3 reads CATSRDRPTRGGNTIYF. Here the CDR3 DNA reads TGTGCCACCAGCAGAGATCGCCCAACGCGAGGTGGAAACACCATATATTTT. The full variable domain, with the rest looked up from reference TRBV15 and TRBJ1-3, is DAMVIQNPRYQVTQFGKPVTLSCSQTLNHNVMYWYQQKSSQAPKLLFHYYDKDFNNEADTPDNFQSRRPNTSFCFLDIRSPGLGDTAMYLCATSRDRPTRGGNTIYFGEGSWLTVV.

The V and J genes are TRBV9 and TRBJ2-1, with 8 bases lining up with TRBD2. The CDR3 has 15 amino acids. Germline CDR1 is SGDLS and CDR2 is YYNGEE. The trim removed 6 bases at V and 3 bases at J, leaving 8 bases unmatched. The CDR3 nucleotides are TGTGCCAGCAACCCTAGCGGGTCCTTCTACAATGAGCAGTTCTTC. This codes for CASNPSGSFYNEQFF. The variable domain in full, with the rest retrieved from reference TRBV9 and TRBJ2-1, is DSGVTQTPKHLITATGQRVTLRCSPRSGDLSVYWYQQSLDQGLQFLIQYYNGEERAKGNILERFSAQQFPDLHSELNLSSLELGDSALYFCASNPSGSFYNEQFFGPGTRLTVL.

The chain uses TRBV3-1 (or the pseudogene TRBV3-2) and TRBJ2-2; 8 bases are shared with TRBD2. The germline V gene has CDR1 LGHDT and CDR2 YNNKEL (reference sequence). The CDR3 runs to 17 residues. J gave up 0 bases and V 4 bases, and 7 bases lay outside the gene matches. The CDR3 region is CASSPLAGHANTGELFF. DNA of the CDR3: TGTGCCAGCAGCCCCCTAGCGGGTCATGCGAACACCGGGGAGCTGTTTTTT.